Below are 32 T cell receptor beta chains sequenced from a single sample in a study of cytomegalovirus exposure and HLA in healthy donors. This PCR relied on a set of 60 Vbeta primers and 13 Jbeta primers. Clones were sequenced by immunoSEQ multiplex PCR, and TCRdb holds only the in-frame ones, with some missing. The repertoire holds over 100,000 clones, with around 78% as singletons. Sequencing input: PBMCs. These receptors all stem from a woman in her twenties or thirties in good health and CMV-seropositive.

In DNA form, the CDR3 reads TGTGCCAGCAGCCTACCAACGCAGGGGGCTTTCTTT. Encoded protein: CASSLPTQGAFF. This chain joins TRBV14 and TRBJ1-1; tentatively, D is TRBD1 (6 bases). The length of the CDR3 is 12 residues. From germline, CDR1 is SGHDN and CDR2 FVKESK. The V and J ends lost 4 bases and 11 bases respectively, with 14 bases between them.

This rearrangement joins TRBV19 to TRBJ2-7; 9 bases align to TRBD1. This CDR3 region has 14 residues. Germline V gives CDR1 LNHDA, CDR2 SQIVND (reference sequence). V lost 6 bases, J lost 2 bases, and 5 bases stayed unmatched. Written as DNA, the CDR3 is TGTGCCAGTAGATTCGGACAGGGGACCTACGAGCAGTACTTC. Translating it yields CASRFGQGTYEQYF.

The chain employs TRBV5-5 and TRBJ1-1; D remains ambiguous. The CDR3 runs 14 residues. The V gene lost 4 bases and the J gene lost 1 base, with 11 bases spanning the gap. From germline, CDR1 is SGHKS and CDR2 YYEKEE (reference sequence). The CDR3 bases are TGTGCCAGCAGCGCATATGGGCGGAACACTGAAGCTTTCTTT. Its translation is CASSAYGRNTEAFF.

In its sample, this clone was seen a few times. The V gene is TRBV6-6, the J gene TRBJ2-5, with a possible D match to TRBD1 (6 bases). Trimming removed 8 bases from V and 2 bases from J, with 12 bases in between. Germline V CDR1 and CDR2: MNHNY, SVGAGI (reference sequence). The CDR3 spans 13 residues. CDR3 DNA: TGTGCCAGCGCCTCCGGACAGCAAGAGACCCAGTACTTC. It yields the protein CASASGQQETQYF.

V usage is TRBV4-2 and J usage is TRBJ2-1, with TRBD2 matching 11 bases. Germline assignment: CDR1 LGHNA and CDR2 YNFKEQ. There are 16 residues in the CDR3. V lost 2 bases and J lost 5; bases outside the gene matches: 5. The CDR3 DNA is TGTGCCAGCAGCCAAATAGCGGGGGGGGCGAACAATGAGCAGTTCTTC. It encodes CASSQIAGGANNEQFF.

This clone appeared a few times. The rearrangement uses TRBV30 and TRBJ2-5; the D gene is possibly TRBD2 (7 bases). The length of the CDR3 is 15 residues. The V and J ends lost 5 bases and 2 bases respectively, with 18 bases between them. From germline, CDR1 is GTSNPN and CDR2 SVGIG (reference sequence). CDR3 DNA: TGTGCCTGGGGACCAGGGCGGGGGCTACAAGAGACCCAGTACTTC. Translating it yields CAWGPGRGLQETQYF.

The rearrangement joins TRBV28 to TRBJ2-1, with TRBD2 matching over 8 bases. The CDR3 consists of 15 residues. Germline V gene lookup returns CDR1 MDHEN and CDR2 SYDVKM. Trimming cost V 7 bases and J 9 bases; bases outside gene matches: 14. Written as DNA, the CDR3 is TGTGCCAGCATCCTAATCCTCGGGGGGGCAAGTGAGCAGTTCTTC. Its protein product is CASILILGGASEQFF. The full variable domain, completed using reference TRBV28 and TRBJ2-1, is DVKVTQSSRYLVKRTGEKVFLECVQDMDHENMFWYRQDPGLGLRLIYFSYDVKMKEKGDIPEGYSVSREKKERFSLILESASTNQTSMYLCASILILGGASEQFFGPGTRLTVL.

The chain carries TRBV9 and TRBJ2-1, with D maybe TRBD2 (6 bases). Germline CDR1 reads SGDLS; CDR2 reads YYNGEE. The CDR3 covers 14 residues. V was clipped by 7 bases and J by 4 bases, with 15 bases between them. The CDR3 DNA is TGTGCCAGCTCGCGGGGCGGGTCGTACAATGAGCAGTTCTTC. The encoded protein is CASSRGGSYNEQFF.

In nucleotides, the CDR3 is TGTGCCAGCAGCCCCGCTGCCCAGGGCGCCTACGAGCAGTACTTC. It is translated as CASSPAAQGAYEQYF. V gene TRBV7-2 combines with J gene TRBJ2-7; weak D call: TRBD1 (5 bases). V was pared by 5 bases and J by 2 bases, with 16 bases between. In germline, CDR1 is SGHTA, CDR2 FQGNSA. The CDR3 loop spans 15 amino acids.

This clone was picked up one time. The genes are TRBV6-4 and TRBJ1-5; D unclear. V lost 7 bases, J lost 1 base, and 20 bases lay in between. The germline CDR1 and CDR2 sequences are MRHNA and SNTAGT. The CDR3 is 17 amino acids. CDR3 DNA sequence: TGTGCCAGCATCGGAAATGGAGGACGGTCCAGCAATCAGCCCCAGCATTTT. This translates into CASIGNGGRSSNQPQHF.

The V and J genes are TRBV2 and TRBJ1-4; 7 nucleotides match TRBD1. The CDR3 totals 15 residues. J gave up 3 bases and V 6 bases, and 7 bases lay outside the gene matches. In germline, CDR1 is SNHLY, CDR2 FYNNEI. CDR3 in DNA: TGTGCCAGCAGCCAGGGGGGTCTGTCTAATGAAAAACTGTTTTTT. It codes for CASSQGGLSNEKLFF.

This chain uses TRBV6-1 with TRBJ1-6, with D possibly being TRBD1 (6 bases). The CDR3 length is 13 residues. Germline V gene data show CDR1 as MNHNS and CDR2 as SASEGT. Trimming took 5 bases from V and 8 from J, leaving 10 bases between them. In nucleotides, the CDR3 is TGTGCCAGCAGTAACCACAGGGATTCACCCCTCCACTTT. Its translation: CASSNHRDSPLHF.

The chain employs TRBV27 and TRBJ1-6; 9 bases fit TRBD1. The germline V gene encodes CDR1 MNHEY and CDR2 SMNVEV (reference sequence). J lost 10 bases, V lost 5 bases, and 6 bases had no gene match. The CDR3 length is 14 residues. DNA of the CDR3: TGTGCCAGCAGTCAGGGACAGGGATGGTCACCCCTCCACTTT. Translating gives CASSQGQGWSPLHF.

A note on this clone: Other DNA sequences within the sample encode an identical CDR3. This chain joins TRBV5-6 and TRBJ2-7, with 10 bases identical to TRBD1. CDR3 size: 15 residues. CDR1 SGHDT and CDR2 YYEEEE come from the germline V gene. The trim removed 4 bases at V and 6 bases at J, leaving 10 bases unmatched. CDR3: CASSARRTGGREQYF. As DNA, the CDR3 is TGTGCCAGCAGCGCAAGGCGGACAGGGGGTCGCGAGCAGTACTTC.

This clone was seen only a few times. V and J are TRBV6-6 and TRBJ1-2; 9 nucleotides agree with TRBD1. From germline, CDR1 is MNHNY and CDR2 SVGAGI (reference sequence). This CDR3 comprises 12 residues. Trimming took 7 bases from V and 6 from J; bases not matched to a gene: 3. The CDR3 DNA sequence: TGTGCCAGCACCCGGACAGGGGATGGCTACACCTTC. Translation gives CASTRTGDGYTF.

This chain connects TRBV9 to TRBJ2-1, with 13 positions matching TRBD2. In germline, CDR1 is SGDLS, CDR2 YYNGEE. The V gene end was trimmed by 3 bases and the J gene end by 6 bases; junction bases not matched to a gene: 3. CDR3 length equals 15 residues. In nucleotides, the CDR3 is TGTGCCAGCAGCGAGGGACTAGCGGGGTTCAATGAGCAGTTCTTC. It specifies CASSEGLAGFNEQFF. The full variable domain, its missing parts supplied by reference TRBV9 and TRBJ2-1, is DSGVTQTPKHLITATGQRVTLRCSPRSGDLSVYWYQQSLDQGLQFLIQYYNGEERAKGNILERFSAQQFPDLHSELNLSSLELGDSALYFCASSEGLAGFNEQFFGPGTRLTVL.

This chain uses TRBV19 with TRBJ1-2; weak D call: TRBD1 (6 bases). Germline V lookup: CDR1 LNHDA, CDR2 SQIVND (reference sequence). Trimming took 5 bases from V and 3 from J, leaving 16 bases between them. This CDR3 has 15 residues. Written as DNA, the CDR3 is TGTGCCAGTAGTCCCGGGACAAGAAACCACTATGGCTACACCTTC. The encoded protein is CASSPGTRNHYGYTF.

Here the CDR3 DNA reads TGTGCCACCAGAAACAGGGGGCTTTGGAGCACAGATACGCAGTATTTT. Its protein is CATRNRGLWSTDTQYF. The chain employs TRBV19 and TRBJ2-3; 9 nucleotides align to TRBD1. This CDR3 comprises 16 residues. Unmatched junction bases numbered 11, after V lost 10 bases and J lost 0 bases. The germline CDR1 and CDR2 sequences are LNHDA and SQIVND (reference sequence). The full variable domain, in which reference TRBV19 and TRBJ2-3 provide the parts outside the CDR3, is DGGITQSPKYLFRKEGQNVTLSCEQNLNHDAMYWYRQDPGQGLRLIYYSQIVNDFQKGDIAEGYSVSREKKESFPLTVTSAQKNPTAFYLCATRNRGLWSTDTQYFGPGTRLTVL.

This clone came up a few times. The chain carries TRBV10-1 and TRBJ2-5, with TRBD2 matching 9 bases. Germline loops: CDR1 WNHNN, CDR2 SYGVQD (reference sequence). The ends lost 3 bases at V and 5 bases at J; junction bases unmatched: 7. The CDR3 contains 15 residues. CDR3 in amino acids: CASSDPGLAFETQYF. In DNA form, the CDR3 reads TGCGCCAGCAGTGACCCGGGACTAGCCTTCGAGACCCAGTACTTC.

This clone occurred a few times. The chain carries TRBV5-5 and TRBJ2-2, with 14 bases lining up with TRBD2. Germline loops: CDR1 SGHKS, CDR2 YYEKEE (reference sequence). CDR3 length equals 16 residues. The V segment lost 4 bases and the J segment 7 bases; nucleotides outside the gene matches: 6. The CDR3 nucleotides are TGTGCCAGCAGCGCTACCGGGACTAGCGGGGGCGGGGAGCTGTTTTTT. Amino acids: CASSATGTSGGGELFF.

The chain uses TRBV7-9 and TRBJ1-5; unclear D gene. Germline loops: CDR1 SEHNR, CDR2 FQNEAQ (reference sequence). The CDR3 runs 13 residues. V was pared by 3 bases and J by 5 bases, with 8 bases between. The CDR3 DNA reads TGTGCCAGCAGCTTCGGTCCGGATCAGCCCCAGCATTTT. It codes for CASSFGPDQPQHF.

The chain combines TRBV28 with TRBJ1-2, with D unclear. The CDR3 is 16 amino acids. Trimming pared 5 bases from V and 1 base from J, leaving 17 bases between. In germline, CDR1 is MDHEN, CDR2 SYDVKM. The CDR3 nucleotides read TGTGCCAGCAGTAGCCCATGGCAGACTTTTAACTATGGCTACACCTTC. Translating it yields CASSSPWQTFNYGYTF.

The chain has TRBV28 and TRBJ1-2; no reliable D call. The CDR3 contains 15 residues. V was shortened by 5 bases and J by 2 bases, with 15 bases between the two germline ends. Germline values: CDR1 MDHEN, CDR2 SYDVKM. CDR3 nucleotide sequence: TGTGCCAGCAGTCTGGAAATCGGAGAAAACTATGGCTACACCTTC. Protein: CASSLEIGENYGYTF.

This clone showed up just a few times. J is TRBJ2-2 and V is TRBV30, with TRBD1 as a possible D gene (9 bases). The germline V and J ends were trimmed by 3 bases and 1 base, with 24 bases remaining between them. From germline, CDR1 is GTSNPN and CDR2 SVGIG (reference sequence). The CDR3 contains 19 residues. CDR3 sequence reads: CAWRGDRASGGENTGELFF. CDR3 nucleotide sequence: TGTGCCTGGAGGGGGGACAGGGCAAGCGGGGGAGAGAACACCGGGGAGCTGTTTTTT.

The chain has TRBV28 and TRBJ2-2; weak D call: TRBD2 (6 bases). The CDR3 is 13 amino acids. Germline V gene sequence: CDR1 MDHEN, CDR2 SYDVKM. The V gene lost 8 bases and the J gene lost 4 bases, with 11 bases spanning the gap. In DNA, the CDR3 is TGTGCCAGCTGGGACTCACTCACCGGGGAGCTGTTTTTT. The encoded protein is CASWDSLTGELFF.

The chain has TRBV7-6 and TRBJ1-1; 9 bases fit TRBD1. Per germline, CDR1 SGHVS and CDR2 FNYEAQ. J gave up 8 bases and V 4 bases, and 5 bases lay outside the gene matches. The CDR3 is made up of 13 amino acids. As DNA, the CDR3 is TGTGCCAGCAGCTCCCGACAGGGGGACGAAGCTTTCTTT. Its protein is CASSSRQGDEAFF.

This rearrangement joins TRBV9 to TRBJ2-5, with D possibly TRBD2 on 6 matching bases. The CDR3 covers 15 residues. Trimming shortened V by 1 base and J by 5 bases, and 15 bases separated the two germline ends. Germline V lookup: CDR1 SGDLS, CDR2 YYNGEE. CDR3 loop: CASSVREALGETQYF. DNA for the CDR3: TGTGCCAGCAGCGTAAGGGAGGCCTTAGGGGAGACCCAGTACTTC.

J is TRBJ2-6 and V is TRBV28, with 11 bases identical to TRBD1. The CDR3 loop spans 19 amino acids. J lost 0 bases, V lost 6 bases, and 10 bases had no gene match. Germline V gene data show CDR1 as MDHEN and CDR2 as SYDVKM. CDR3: CASSYVGQGAPSGANVLTF. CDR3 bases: TGTGCCAGCAGCTATGTAGGACAGGGGGCACCCTCTGGGGCCAACGTCCTGACTTTC.

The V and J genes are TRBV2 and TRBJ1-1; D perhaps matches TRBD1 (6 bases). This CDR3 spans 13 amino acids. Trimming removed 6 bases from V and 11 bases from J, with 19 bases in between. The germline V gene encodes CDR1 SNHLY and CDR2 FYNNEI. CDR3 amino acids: CASRGQGSGGAFF. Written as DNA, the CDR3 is TGTGCCAGCAGGGGACAAGGTAGCGGGGGCGCTTTCTTT.

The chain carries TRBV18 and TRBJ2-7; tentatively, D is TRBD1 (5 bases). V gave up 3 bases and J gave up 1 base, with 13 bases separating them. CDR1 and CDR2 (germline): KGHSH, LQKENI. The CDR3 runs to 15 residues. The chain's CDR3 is CASSPVAGASYEQYF. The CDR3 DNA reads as TGTGCCAGCTCACCGGTTGCTGGGGCATCCTACGAGCAGTACTTC.

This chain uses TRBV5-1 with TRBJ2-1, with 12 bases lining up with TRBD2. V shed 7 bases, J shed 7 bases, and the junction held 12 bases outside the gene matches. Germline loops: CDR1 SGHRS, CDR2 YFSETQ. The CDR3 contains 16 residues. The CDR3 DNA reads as TGCGCCAGCGCCCTGACTGCTAGCGGGGGGGCTAATGAGCAGTTCTTC. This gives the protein CASALTASGGANEQFF.

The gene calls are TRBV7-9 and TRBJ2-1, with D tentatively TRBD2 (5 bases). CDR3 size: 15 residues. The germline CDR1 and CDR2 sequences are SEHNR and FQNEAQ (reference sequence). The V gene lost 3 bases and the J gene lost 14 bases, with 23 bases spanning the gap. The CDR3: CASSFGVGLVTKEFF. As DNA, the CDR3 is TGTGCCAGCAGCTTTGGGGTTGGGTTAGTGACTAAAGAGTTCTTC.